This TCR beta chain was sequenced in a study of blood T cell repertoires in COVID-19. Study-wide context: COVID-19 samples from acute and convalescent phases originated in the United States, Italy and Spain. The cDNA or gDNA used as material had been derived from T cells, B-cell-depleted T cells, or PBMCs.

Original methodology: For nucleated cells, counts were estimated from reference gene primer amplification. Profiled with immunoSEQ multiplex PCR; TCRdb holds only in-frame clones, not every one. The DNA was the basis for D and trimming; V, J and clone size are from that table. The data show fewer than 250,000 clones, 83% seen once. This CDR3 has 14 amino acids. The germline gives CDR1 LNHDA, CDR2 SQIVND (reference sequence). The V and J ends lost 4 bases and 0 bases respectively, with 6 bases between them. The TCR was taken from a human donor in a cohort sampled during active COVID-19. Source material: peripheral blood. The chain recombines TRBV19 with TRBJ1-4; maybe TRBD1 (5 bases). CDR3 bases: TGTGCCAGTAGTAGGACAACAACTAATGAAAAACTGTTTTTT. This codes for CASSRTTTNEKLFF.